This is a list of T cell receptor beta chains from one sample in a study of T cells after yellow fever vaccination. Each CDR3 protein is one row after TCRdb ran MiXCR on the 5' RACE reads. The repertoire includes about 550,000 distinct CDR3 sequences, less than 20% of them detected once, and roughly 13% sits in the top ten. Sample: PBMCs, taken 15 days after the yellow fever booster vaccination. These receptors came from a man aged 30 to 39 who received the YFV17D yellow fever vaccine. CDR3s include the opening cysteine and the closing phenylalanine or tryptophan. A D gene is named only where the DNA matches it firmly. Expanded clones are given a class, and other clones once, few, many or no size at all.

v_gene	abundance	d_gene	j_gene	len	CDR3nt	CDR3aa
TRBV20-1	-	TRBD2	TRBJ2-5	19	TGCAGTGCATTCCTTGGGGCCGGGACTAGCGGGAGGTTTAGAGAGACCCAGTACTTC	CSAFLGAGTSGRFRETQYF
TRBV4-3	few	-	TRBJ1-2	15	TGCGCCAGCAGCCAAGATGGGGGGGCCATATATGGCTACACCTTC	CASSQDGGAIYGYTF
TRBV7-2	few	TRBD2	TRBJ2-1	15	TGTGCCAGCAGCCAGACTAGCGGGAGGTTTGATGAGCAGTTCTTC	CASSQTSGRFDEQFF
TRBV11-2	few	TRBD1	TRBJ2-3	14	TGTGCCAGCAGCGCGGACTTATACAGGGGTGCGCAGTATTTT	CASSADLYRGAQYF
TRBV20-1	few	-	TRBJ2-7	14	TGCAGTGCTAGAGATGATGCCCTGGGCTACGAGCAGTACTTC	CSARDDALGYEQYF
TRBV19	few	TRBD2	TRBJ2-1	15	TGTGCCAGTAGTATCAGGGCTAGCGGCATCAATGAGCAGTTCTTC	CASSIRASGINEQFF
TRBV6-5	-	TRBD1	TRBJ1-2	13	TGTGCCAGCAGGGGACAGGGAAAGGGTGGCTACACCTTC	CASRGQGKGGYTF
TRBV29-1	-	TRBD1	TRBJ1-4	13	TGCAGCGTCGGGGAACAGGGGAGGGAAAAACTGTTTTTT	CSVGEQGREKLFF
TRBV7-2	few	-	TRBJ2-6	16	TGTGCCAGCGATTCACAGCGACTCTCTGGGGCCAACGTCCTGACTTTC	CASDSQRLSGANVLTF
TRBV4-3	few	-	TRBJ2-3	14	TGCGCCAGCAGCCAAGATATAAACAGCGTAACGCAGTATTTT	CASSQDINSVTQYF
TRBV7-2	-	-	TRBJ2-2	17	TGTGCCAGCAGCCCAGGGGGAAAGCGGGAGATCCCCGGGGAGCTGTTTTTT	CASSPGGKREIPGELFF
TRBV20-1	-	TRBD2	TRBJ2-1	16	TGCAGTGCTAGAGATCATCCAAGCGGGAGCTACAATGAGCAGTTCTTC	CSARDHPSGSYNEQFF
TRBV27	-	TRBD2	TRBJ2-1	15	TGTGCCAGCAGTTGGTGGGCTAGCGGGGAGCATGAGCAGTTCTTC	CASSWWASGEHEQFF
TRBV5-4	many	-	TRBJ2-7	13	TGTGCCAGCAGCTTGCAGAGCTCCTACGAGCAGTACTTC	CASSLQSSYEQYF
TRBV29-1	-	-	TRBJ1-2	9	TGCAGCGTCGCAGCAGGCTACACCTTC	CSVAAGYTF
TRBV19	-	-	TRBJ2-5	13	TGTGCCAGTAGTATGAACAGACAAGAGACCCAGTACTTC	CASSMNRQETQYF
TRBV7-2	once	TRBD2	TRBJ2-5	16	TGTGCCAGCAGCTTAGTAGCGGGAGGCATCCGTGAGACCCAGTACTTC	CASSLVAGGIRETQYF
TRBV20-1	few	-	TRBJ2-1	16	TGCAGTGCTAGAGGGGTTGGCGAGAGCTCCTACAATGAGCAGTTCTTC	CSARGVGESSYNEQFF
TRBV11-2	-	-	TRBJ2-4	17	TGTGCCAGCAGCTTAGAAGGACACGGGCTAGCCAAAAACATTCAGTACTTC	CASSLEGHGLAKNIQYF
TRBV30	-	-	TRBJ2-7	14	TGTGCCTGGAGTGAGGGACATCAGTCCTACGAGCAGTACTTC	CAWSEGHQSYEQYF
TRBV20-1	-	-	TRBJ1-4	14	TGCAGTGCTAGAGCGGATAAGGCCAGTGAAAAACTGTTTTTT	CSARADKASEKLFF
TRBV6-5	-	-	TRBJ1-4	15	TGTGCCAGCAGTTACCCCCCCGGGACGAATGAAAAACTGTTTTTT	CASSYPPGTNEKLFF
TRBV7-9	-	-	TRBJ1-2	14	TGTGCCAGCAGCTCCGAGGGCCCGCCTTCGGGCTACACCTTC	CASSSEGPPSGYTF
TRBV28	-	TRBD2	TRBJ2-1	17	TGTGCCAGCAGATGGGGGCGGACTAGCGGGACGTACAATGAGCAGTTCTTC	CASRWGRTSGTYNEQFF
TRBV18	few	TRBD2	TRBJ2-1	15	TGTGCCAGCTCACCGGGACTAGCGGGACCGGTTGAGCAGTTCTTC	CASSPGLAGPVEQFF
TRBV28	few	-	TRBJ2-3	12	TGTGCCAGCGGAGGGTGGCCAGATACGCAGTATTTT	CASGGWPDTQYF
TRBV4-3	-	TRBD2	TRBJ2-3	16	TGCGCCAGCAGCGATAGCGGGAGAGGTGGAACAGATACGCAGTATTTT	CASSDSGRGGTDTQYF
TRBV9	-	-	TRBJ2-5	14	TGTGCCAGCAGCATGGGTCCGGGGCTGGAGACCCAGTACTTC	CASSMGPGLETQYF
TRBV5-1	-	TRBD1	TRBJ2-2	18	TGCGCCAGCAGCAAGACTGACAGGGGACCGGCGAACACCGGGGAGCTGTTTTTT	CASSKTDRGPANTGELFF
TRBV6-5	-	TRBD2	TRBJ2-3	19	TGTGCCAGCAGTTACTTCCCGGGACTAGCGGGAGGGGTTGGGGATACGCAGTATTTT	CASSYFPGLAGGVGDTQYF
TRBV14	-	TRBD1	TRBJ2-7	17	TGTGCCAGCAGCCGCCTCAACAGACAGGGGTGGTCCTACGAGCAGTACTTC	CASSRLNRQGWSYEQYF
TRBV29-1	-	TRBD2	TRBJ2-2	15	TGCAGCGTGAGACTAGCGGCGCGGGTCACCGGGGAGCTGTTTTTT	CSVRLAARVTGELFF
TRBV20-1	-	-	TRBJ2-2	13	TGCAGTGCTAGTTATTCGAACACCGGGGAGCTGTTTTTT	CSASYSNTGELFF
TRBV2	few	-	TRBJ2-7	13	TGTGCCAGCGGGAGCGCGGCGTCCTCCGAGCAGTACTTC	CASGSAASSEQYF
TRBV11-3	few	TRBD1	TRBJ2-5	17	TGTGCCAGCAGCCCAGGGACAGGGGGCGTTGGCCGTGAGACCCAGTACTTC	CASSPGTGGVGRETQYF
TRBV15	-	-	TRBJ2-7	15	TGTGCCACCAGCAGAGATCAAGTGGGGGGAGACGAGCAGTACTTC	CATSRDQVGGDEQYF
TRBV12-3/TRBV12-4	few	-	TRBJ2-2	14	TGTGCCAGCAGTTTATACAAGAACACCGGGGAGCTGTTTTTT	CASSLYKNTGELFF
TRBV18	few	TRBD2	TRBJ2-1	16	TGTGCCAGCTCACCGTGGACTAGCGGGGATTCAAATGAGCAGTTCTTC	CASSPWTSGDSNEQFF
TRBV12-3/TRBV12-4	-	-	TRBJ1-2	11	TGTGCCAGCAGCCGCGCAGGAGGCTACACCTTC	CASSRAGGYTF
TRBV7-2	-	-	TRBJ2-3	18	TGTGCCAGCAGCTTAGCGAACGGGAAGGGTTGGAGAAAAGATACGCAGTATTTT	CASSLANGKGWRKDTQYF
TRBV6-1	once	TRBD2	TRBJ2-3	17	TGTGCCAGCAGATCCATTCCCGGGACTAGCGTAACAGATACGCAGTATTTT	CASRSIPGTSVTDTQYF
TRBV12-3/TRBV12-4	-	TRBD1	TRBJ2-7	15	TGTGCCAGCAGTTTAGGCGACAGGGGATTCTACGAGCAGTACTTC	CASSLGDRGFYEQYF
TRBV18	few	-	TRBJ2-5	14	TGTGCCAGCTCACCGGGGGTCGTGCCGAAGACCCAGTACTTC	CASSPGVVPKTQYF
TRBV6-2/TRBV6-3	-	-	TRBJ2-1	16	TGTGCCAGCGTTCCAGGCGGTTCCGGGTCCTACAATGAGCAGTTCTTC	CASVPGGSGSYNEQFF
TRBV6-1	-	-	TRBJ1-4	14	TGTGCCAGCAGTGGCGGCGCAGGGGAAGAAAAACTGTTTTTT	CASSGGAGEEKLFF
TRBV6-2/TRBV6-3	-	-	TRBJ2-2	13	TGTGCCAGCACCATCTCAGGGAACGGGGAGCTGTTTTTT	CASTISGNGELFF
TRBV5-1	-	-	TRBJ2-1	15	TGCGCCAGCAGCTTGGAAGAGGCTCCTTTTAATGAGCAGTTCTTC	CASSLEEAPFNEQFF
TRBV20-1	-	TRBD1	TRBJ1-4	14	TGCAGTGCTCCGCGGACAGGGACCCATGAAAAACTGTTTTTT	CSAPRTGTHEKLFF
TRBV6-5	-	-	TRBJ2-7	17	TGTGCCAGCAGTTACTCGACGGGTCCCTCTCCTCTCTCCGAGCAGTACTTC	CASSYSTGPSPLSEQYF
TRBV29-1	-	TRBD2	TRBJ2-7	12	TGCAGCGGGACTAGCGGGAGCGATGAGCAGTACTTC	CSGTSGSDEQYF
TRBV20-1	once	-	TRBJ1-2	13	TGCAGTGCTAGAGAACCGGGAGGTTATGGCTACACCTTC	CSAREPGGYGYTF
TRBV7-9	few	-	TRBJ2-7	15	TGTGCCAGCAGCCCGAACTCTGGGGTGGCTAACGAGCAGTACTTC	CASSPNSGVANEQYF